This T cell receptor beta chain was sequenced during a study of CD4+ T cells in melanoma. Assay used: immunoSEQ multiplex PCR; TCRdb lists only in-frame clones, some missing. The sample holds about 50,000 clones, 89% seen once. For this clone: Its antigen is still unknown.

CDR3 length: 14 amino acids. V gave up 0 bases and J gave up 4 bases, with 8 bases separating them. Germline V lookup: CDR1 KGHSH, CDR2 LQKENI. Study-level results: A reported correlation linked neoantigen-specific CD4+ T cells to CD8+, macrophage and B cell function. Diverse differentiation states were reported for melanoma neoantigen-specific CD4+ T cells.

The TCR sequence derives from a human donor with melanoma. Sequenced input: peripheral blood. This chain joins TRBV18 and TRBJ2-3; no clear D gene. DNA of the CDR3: TGTGCCAGCTCACCACCCGGCCCCCCAGATACGCAGTATTTT. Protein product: CASSPPGPPDTQYF.